The next 26 T cell receptor beta chains were all read from a single sample in a study of T cell responses to AZD1222 COVID-19 vaccine. TCRdb's table, derived via immunoSEQ multiplex PCR, lists solely in-frame clones and lacks some. The sample carries about 140,000 clones, approximately 90% recorded once. The sample consisted of peripheral blood, taken 28 days after the second AZD1222 dose. These TCRs come from an adult who received the AZD1222 COVID-19 vaccine.

The V and J genes are TRBV7-9 and TRBJ2-5, with D unresolved. CDR1 is SEHNR, CDR2 FQNEAQ, per germline (reference sequence). The CDR3 consists of 13 residues. With 0 bases removed from V and 5 bases from J, the gap between germline ends came to 7 bases. The CDR3 DNA sequence: TGTGCCAGCAGCTTAGCGTTTTTGGAGACCCAGTACTTC. Translating it yields CASSLAFLETQYF.

V is TRBV18 and J is TRBJ1-1, with 12 bases fitting TRBD1. V lost 3 bases, J lost 4 bases, and 12 bases stayed unmatched. CDR1 KGHSH and CDR2 LQKENI come from the germline V gene. This CDR3 comprises 18 residues. DNA for the CDR3: TGTGCCAGCTCACCGGTCCCGGGACAGGGGGCAGGGGGCACTGAAGCTTTCTTT. Amino acid sequence: CASSPVPGQGAGGTEAFF.

The chain uses TRBV5-6 and TRBJ1-5, with 9 bases that match TRBD1. Germline trimming cut 4 bases from V and 0 bases from J; bases unmatched to any gene: 14. Germline assignment: CDR1 SGHDT and CDR2 YYEEEE. The CDR3 consists of 19 residues. The CDR3: CASSASGTGSWGSNQPQHF. As DNA, the CDR3 is TGTGCCAGCAGCGCCTCCGGGACAGGGAGTTGGGGTAGCAATCAGCCCCAGCATTTT.

The V gene is TRBV28, the J gene TRBJ1-2; D ambiguous. The CDR3 sequence is 13 residues long. Germline V gene sequence: CDR1 MDHEN, CDR2 SYDVKM. V lost 2 bases, J lost 4 bases, and 8 bases lay in between. DNA for the CDR3: TGTGCCAGCAGTTTAAACAGCCTCTATGGCTACACCTTC. It translates to CASSLNSLYGYTF.

The table lists this clone with a few counts. This sequence joins TRBV4-1 and TRBJ2-7; possible D gene TRBD1, 8 bases. The V gene's germline CDR1 is MGHRA and CDR2 YSYEKL. Trimming removed 2 bases from V and 4 bases from J, with 18 bases in between. The CDR3 contains 16 residues. DNA of the CDR3: TGCGCCAGCAGCCAATTCGACAGGGGAGGGAAATACGAGCAGTACTTC. This gives the protein CASSQFDRGGKYEQYF.

V is TRBV5-6 and J is TRBJ1-3; tentatively, D is TRBD1 (5 bases). Trimming removed 4 bases at V and 1 base at J, with 12 bases between. Germline CDR1 reads SGHDT; CDR2 reads YYEEEE. The CDR3 extends over 15 amino acids. CDR3 amino acids: CASSTSGGSGNTIYF. CDR3 coding DNA: TGTGCCAGCAGCACTTCGGGGGGGTCTGGAAACACCATATATTTT.

The chain links TRBV4-1 to TRBJ2-1; D is uncertain. V lost 1 base, J lost 0 bases, and 13 bases lay in between. The CDR3 runs to 17 residues. Germline V lookup: CDR1 MGHRA, CDR2 YSYEKL. The CDR3 loop is CASSQGGRLSSYNEQFF. The CDR3 DNA reads as TGCGCCAGCAGCCAAGGAGGACGGTTGAGCTCCTACAATGAGCAGTTCTTC.

This rearrangement joins TRBV7-2 to TRBJ1-5; 8 nucleotides line up with TRBD1. CDR1 and CDR2 (germline): SGHTA, FQGNSA. The CDR3 totals 16 residues. Trimming removed 0 bases from V and 4 bases from J; junction bases left unmatched: 5. This chain's CDR3 is CASSLATGGGNQPQHF. In nucleotides, the CDR3 is TGTGCCAGCAGCTTAGCTACAGGGGGGGGTAATCAGCCCCAGCATTTT.

The genes are TRBV5-6 and TRBJ1-1; tentative D call: TRBD1 (6 bases). Germline V gene lookup returns CDR1 SGHDT and CDR2 YYEEEE. V dropped 0 bases and J dropped 6 bases, with 15 bases sitting between them. This CDR3 has 15 residues. CDR3 bases: TGTGCCAGCAGCTTGGGGGGCAGGGGATGGTCTGAAGCTTTCTTT. Its protein product is CASSLGGRGWSEAFF.

The chain joins TRBV7-3 to TRBJ1-2; D is undetermined. The ends were cut back, 1 base at V and 6 bases at J, with 6 bases in the middle. Germline-derived CDR1 and CDR2 are SGHTA and FQGTGA. CDR3 size: 12 residues. CDR3 nucleotide sequence: TGTGCCAGCAGCTTAAAGGAACATGGCTACACCTTC. Protein: CASSLKEHGYTF.

This chain joins TRBV28 and TRBJ2-1, with D maybe TRBD2 (5 bases). The CDR3 is 15 residues long. The germline V gene encodes CDR1 MDHEN and CDR2 SYDVKM. V was cut by 5 bases and J by 9 bases, with 20 bases left in between. The CDR3 DNA reads TGTGCCAGCAGTCTCCCGGGGAACCCTACAATTGAGCAGTTCTTC. Amino acids: CASSLPGNPTIEQFF.

The rearrangement links TRBV14 to TRBJ1-3; D is undetermined. Looked up from germline, CDR1 is SGHDN and CDR2 is FVKESK. The CDR3 is 12 amino acids. V was cut by 1 base and J by 3 bases, with 1 base left in between. In DNA, the CDR3 is TGTGCCAGCAGCCAAGGTGGAAACACCATATATTTT. Translated, it gives CASSQGGNTIYF. The whole variable domain, remainder taken from reference TRBV14 and TRBJ1-3, is EAGVTQFPSHSVIEKGQTVTLRCDPISGHDNLYWYRRVMGKEIKFLLHFVKESKQDESGMPNNRFLAERTGGTYSTLKVQPAELEDSGVYFCASSQGGNTIYFGEGSWLTVV.

The chain recombines TRBV5-1 with TRBJ1-2, with TRBD1 identical over 8 bases. CDR3 length: 12 amino acids. The germline V gene has CDR1 SGHRS and CDR2 YFSETQ. V was pared by 4 bases and J by 8 bases, with 4 bases of the junction left unmatched. This chain's CDR3 is CASSGDRRGYTF. The CDR3 DNA reads TGCGCCAGCAGCGGGGACAGGCGCGGCTACACCTTC.

In its sample, this clone was seen once. The V call is TRBV6-1, the J call TRBJ2-4; 7 bases align to TRBD2. The V gene's germline CDR1 is MNHNS and CDR2 SASEGT. The CDR3 has 16 residues. Losses at the gene ends were 3 bases for V and 1 base for J; bases not matched to a gene: 6. CDR3 nucleotides: TGTGCCAGCAGTGAGGGGGGGATGGTGGCCAAAAACATTCAGTACTTC. Encoded protein: CASSEGGMVAKNIQYF.

The CDR3 DNA reads TGTGCCAGCAGTTACATCGGGGGGCAGGGCAATCAGCCCCAGCATTTT. It encodes CASSYIGGQGNQPQHF. The chain carries TRBV6-2 or TRBV6-3 and TRBJ1-5; tentative D call: TRBD1 (6 bases). Germline V gene sequence: CDR1 MNHEY, CDR2 SVGEGT. V was clipped by 2 bases and J by 2 bases, with 13 bases between them. The CDR3 is made up of 16 amino acids.

In the case of this clone: A read error may produce the germline difference seen at one junction end. This chain links TRBV7-7 with TRBJ1-2; 7 nucleotides align to TRBD1. Per the germline V gene, CDR1 is SSHAT and CDR2 is FNYEAQ (reference sequence). The CDR3 is 14 residues long. The CDR3 bases are TGTGCTAGCACCCCTATCGGGACAGACTATGGCTACACCTTC. This codes for CASTPIGTDYGYTF.

The rearrangement uses TRBV30 and TRBJ2-5; D might be TRBD2 (6 bases). Trimming took off 6 bases at V and 3 bases at J, with 17 bases between the two ends. The CDR3 has 14 residues. Germline CDR1 and CDR2: GTSNPN and SVGIG (reference sequence). The CDR3 nucleotides read TGTGCCTGTTACCTCACTAGCTACGAAGAGACCCAGTACTTC. It codes for CACYLTSYEETQYF.

The CDR3 reads CASSLGLDNEQFF. The CDR3 nucleotides read TGTGCCAGCAGCTTAGGACTCGACAATGAGCAGTTCTTC. The chain carries TRBV7-3 and TRBJ2-1; weak D call: TRBD2 (5 bases). The V end lost 2 bases, the J end lost 5 bases, and 7 bases lay between the germline ends. The CDR3 has 13 amino acids. CDR1 is SGHTA, CDR2 FQGTGA, per germline.

This chain links TRBV4-3 with TRBJ2-7; D assignment may be TRBD1 or TRBD2 (5 bases each). The CDR3 totals 15 residues. The V end lost 0 bases, the J end lost 2 bases, and 11 bases lay between the germline ends. Germline loops: CDR1 LGHNA, CDR2 YSLEER. As DNA, the CDR3 is TGCGCCAGCAGCCAAGAGGGGGACGGGACCTACGAGCAGTACTTC. It codes for CASSQEGDGTYEQYF.

The chain employs TRBV19 and TRBJ2-5; 14 bases fit TRBD2. Looked up from germline, CDR1 is LNHDA and CDR2 is SQIVND (reference sequence). The CDR3 spans 16 residues. The V and J ends lost 3 bases and 7 bases, in that order; junction bases with no gene match: 7. CDR3 protein: CASSIGTSGSGGTQYF. CDR3 DNA: TGTGCCAGTAGTATCGGGACTAGCGGGAGTGGGGGGACCCAGTACTTC.

The J gene is TRBJ2-7, the V gene TRBV12-3 or TRBV12-4; TRBD2 matches 7 bases. The V gene end was trimmed by 6 bases and the J gene end by 6 bases; junction bases not matched to a gene: 2. CDR3 length: 11 amino acids. The CDR3 DNA reads as TGTGCCAGCAGACTAGCGCTCGAGCAGTACTTC. This encodes CASRLALEQYF.

The table lists this clone with a count of one. The genes are TRBV27 and TRBJ1-6; 7 positions match TRBD1. This CDR3 has 16 residues. Per germline, CDR1 MNHEY and CDR2 SMNVEV (reference sequence). Losses at the gene ends were 5 bases for V and 8 bases for J; bases not matched to a gene: 12. The CDR3 here is CASSAPKTGVDSPLHF. CDR3 nucleotides: TGTGCCAGCAGTGCACCAAAAACAGGGGTTGATTCACCCCTCCACTTT.

This clone has just one count. The rearrangement links TRBV9 to TRBJ2-1; 8 bases map to TRBD1. Germline-derived CDR1 and CDR2 are SGDLS and YYNGEE. There are 15 residues in the CDR3. Trimming removed 3 bases from V and 7 bases from J; junction bases left unmatched: 9. CDR3 DNA sequence: TGTGCCAGCAGCGCGTCAGGGGGCTTAGTGAATGAGCAGTTCTTC. It translates to CASSASGGLVNEQFF.

The chain has TRBV4-1 and TRBJ1-5; perhaps TRBD1 as D (5 bases). This CDR3 is built from 17 residues. Germline lookup yields CDR1 MGHRA and CDR2 YSYEKL. Trimming stripped 1 base from V and 3 bases from J, with 16 bases between. In nucleotides, the CDR3 is TGCGCCAGCAGCCAAGTGAAGGGGACCTGGCCCAATCAGCCCCAGCATTTT. Its protein is CASSQVKGTWPNQPQHF.

This chain links TRBV15 with TRBJ1-2; 8 nucleotides line up with TRBD1. This CDR3 region has 17 residues. Germline-derived CDR1 and CDR2 are LNHNV and YYDKDF (reference sequence). The V segment lost 0 bases and the J segment 3 bases; nucleotides outside the gene matches: 9. The DNA for the CDR3 is TGTGCCACCAGCAGAGATATCGGCAGGGGGCTTCACTATGGCTACACCTTC. Protein sequence: CATSRDIGRGLHYGYTF. The whole variable domain, remainder taken from reference TRBV15 and TRBJ1-2, is DAMVIQNPRYQVTQFGKPVTLSCSQTLNHNVMYWYQQKSSQAPKLLFHYYDKDFNNEADTPDNFQSRRPNTSFCFLDIRSPGLGDTAMYLCATSRDIGRGLHYGYTFGSGTRLTVV.

The chain has TRBV7-2 and TRBJ1-2; D unresolved. V was clipped by 3 bases and J by 5 bases, with 16 bases between them. The CDR3 spans 15 residues. Germline-derived CDR1 and CDR2 are SGHTA and FQGNSA. Here the CDR3 DNA reads TGTGCCAGCAGCTTTTTCACGGGGTCACGATATGGCTACACCTTC. Residues: CASSFFTGSRYGYTF.